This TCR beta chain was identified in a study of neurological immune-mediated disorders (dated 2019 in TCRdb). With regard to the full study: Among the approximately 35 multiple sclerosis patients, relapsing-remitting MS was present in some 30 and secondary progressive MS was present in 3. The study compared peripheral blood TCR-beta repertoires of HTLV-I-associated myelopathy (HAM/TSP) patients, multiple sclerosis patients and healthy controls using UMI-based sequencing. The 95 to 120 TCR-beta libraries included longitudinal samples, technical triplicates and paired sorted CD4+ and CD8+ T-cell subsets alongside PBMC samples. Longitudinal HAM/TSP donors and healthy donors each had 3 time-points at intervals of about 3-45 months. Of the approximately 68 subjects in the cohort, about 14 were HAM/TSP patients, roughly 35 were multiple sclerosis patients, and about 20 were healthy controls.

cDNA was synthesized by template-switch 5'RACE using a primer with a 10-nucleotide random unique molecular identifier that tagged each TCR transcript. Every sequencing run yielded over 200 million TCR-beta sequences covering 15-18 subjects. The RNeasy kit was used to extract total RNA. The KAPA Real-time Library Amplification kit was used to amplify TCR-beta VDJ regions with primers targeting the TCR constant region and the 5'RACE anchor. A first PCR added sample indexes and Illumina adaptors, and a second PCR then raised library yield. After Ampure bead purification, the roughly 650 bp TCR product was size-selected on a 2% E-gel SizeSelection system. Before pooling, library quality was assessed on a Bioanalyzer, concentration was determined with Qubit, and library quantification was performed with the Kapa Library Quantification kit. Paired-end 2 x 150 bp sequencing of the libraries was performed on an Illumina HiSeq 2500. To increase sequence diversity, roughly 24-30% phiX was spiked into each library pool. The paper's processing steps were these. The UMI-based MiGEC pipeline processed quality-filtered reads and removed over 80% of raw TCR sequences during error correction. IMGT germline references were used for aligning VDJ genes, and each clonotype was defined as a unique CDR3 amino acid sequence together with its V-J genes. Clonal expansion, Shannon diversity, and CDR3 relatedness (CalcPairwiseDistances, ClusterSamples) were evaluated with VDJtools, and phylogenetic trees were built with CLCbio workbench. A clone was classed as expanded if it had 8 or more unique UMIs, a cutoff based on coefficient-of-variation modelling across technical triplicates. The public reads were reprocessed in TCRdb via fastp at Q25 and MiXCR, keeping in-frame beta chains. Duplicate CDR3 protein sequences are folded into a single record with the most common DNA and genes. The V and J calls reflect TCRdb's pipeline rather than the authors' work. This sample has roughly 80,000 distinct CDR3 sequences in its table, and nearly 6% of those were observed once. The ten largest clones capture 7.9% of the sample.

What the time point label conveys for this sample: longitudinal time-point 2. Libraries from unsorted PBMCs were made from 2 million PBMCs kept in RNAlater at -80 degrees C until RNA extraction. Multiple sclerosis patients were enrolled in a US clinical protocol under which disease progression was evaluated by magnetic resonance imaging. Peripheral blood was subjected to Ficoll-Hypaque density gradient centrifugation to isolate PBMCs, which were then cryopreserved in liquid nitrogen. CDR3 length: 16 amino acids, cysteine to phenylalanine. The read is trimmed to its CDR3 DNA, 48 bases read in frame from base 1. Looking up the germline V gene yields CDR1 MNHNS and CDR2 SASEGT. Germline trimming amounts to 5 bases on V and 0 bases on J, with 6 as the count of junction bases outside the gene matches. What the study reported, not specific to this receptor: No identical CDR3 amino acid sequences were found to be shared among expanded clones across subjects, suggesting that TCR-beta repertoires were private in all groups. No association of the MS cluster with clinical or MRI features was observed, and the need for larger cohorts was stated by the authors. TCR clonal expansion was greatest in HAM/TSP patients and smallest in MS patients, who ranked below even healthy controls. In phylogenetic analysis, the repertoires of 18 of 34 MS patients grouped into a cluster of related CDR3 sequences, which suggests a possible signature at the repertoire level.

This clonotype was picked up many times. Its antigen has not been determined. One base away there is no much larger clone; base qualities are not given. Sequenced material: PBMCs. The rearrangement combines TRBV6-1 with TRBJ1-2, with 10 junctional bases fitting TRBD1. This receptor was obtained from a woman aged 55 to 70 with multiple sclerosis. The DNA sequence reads TGTGCCAGCAGTCCGTGGGACAGGGGAGCTAACTATGGCTACACCTTC. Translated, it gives CASSPWDRGANYGYTF.